This TCR beta chain is from a study of blood T cell repertoires in COVID-19. In the study overall: Acute-phase and convalescent COVID-19 samples originated in the United States, Italy and Spain. In each case, the material was cDNA or gDNA derived from T cells, B-cell-depleted T cells, or PBMCs.

Per the study methods: The assay estimated nucleated cells by amplifying reference gene primers. Assay: immunoSEQ multiplex PCR; the TCRdb copy retains only in-frame clones and omits some. That table supplies the V and J calls and clone size; D and trimming were determined from the DNA. The sample contains 300,000 to 450,000 clones, approximately 80% of which appear only once. Per the germline V gene, CDR1 is MGHRA and CDR2 is YSYEKL. The CDR3 spans 18 residues. Trimming cost V 8 bases and J 0 bases; bases outside gene matches: 12. Sequencing input: peripheral blood. The chain links TRBV4-1 to TRBJ2-6, with 8 positions matching TRBD1. The TCR was taken from a human donor with acute or convalescent COVID-19. The donor label of this sample is uncertain. The CDR3 nucleotides read TGCGCCAGCTTTTCCGGGACAGGATTTAGCTCTGGGGCCAACGTCCTGACTTTC. Residues: CASFSGTGFSSGANVLTF.